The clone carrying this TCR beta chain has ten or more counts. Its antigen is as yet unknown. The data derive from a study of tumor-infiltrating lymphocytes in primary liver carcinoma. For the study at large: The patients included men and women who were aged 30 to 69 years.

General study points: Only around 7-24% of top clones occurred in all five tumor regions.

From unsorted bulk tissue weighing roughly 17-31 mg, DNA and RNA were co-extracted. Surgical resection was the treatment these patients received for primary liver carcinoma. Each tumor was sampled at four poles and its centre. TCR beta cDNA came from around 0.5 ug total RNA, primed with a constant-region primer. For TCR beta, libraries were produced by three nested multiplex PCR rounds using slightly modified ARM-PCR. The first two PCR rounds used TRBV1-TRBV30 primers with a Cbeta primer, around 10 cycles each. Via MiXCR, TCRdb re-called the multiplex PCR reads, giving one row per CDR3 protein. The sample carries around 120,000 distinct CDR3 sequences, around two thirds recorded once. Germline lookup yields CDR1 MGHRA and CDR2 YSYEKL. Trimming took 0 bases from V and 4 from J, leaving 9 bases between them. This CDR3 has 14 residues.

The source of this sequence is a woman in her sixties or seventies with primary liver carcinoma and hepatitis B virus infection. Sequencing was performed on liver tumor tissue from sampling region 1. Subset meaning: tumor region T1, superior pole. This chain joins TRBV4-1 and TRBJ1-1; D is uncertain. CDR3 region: CASSQEVVGTEAFF. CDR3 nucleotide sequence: TGCGCCAGCAGCCAAGAGGTGGTAGGCACTGAAGCTTTCTTT.